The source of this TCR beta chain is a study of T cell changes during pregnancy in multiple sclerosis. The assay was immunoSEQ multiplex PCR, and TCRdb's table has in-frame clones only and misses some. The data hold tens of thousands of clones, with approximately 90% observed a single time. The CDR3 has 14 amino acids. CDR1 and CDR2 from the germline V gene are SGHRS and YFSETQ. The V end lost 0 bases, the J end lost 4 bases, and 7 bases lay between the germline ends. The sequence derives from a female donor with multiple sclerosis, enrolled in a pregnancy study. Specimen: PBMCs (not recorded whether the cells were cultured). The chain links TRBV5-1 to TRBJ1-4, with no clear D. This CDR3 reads CASSLVDYNEKLFF. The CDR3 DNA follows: TGCGCCAGCAGCTTGGTGGATTATAATGAAAAACTGTTTTTT. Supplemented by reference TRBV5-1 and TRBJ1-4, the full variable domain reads KAGVTQTPRYLIKTRGQQVTLSCSPISGHRSVSWYQQTPGQGLQFLFEYFSETQRNKGNFPGRFSGRQFSNSRSEMNVSTLELGDSALYLCASSLVDYNEKLFFGSGTQLSVL.